Listed below are T cell receptor beta chains from one sample, sequenced in a study of blood T cells in healthy people across ages. TCRdb analysed the 5' RACE reads with MiXCR anew, one entry per CDR3 protein. This sample has around 650,000 distinct CDR3 sequences; 35% to 50% occur once, and the top ten carry about 32%. Sample: blood. The receptors shown here come from an elderly man in good health. CDR3s include the opening cysteine and the closing phenylalanine or tryptophan. The order of the fields is V gene, clone size, D gene, J gene, CDR3 DNA, CDR3 protein. D genes are given only for firm matches. Size tells how often a clone was seen (once, few, many) or the class of an expanded clone, and some rows leave it out.

v_gene: TRBV6-1; abundance: few; d_gene: TRBD1; j_gene: TRBJ2-5; CDR3nt: TGTGCCAGCAGTGAAGGCCCGACAGGGGCCAATTCAGAGACCCAGTACTTC; CDR3aa: CASSEGPTGANSETQYF
v_gene: TRBV3-1; abundance: many; d_gene: NA; j_gene: TRBJ1-1; CDR3nt: TGTGCCAGCAGCCACCCCATCGGGGCCGCGAGGGCTTTCTTT; CDR3aa: CASSHPIGAARAFF
v_gene: TRBV29-1; abundance: NA; d_gene: TRBD1; j_gene: TRBJ1-1; CDR3nt: TGCAGCGTTGTGGAGACAGGGGGCCGTGAAGCTTTCTTT; CDR3aa: CSVVETGGREAFF
v_gene: TRBV29-1; abundance: few; d_gene: TRBD2; j_gene: TRBJ2-3; CDR3nt: TGCAGCGTTGAACGGTTAGCGGGTAGCACAGATACGCAGTATTTT; CDR3aa: CSVERLAGSTDTQYF
v_gene: TRBV28; abundance: many; d_gene: NA; j_gene: TRBJ2-5; CDR3nt: TGTGCCAGCAGTTCACAGACCCCTAAAGCGGAATCCCGGGAGACCCAGTACTTC; CDR3aa: CASSSQTPKAESRETQYF
v_gene: TRBV7-2; abundance: NA; d_gene: TRBD2; j_gene: TRBJ2-4; CDR3nt: TGTGCCAGCAGCTTAGGAGGTTCACTAGCGGGAGTTCAAAACATTCAGTACTTC; CDR3aa: CASSLGGSLAGVQNIQYF
v_gene: TRBV6-5; abundance: few; d_gene: NA; j_gene: TRBJ1-6; CDR3nt: TGTGCCACCTCCCGTCGGGGGACCTCGGATTCACCCCTCCACTTT; CDR3aa: CATSRRGTSDSPLHF
v_gene: TRBV29-1; abundance: many; d_gene: NA; j_gene: TRBJ1-2; CDR3nt: TGCAGCGTTGGGGGGACGGAATATGGCTACACCTTC; CDR3aa: CSVGGTEYGYTF
v_gene: TRBV9; abundance: NA; d_gene: NA; j_gene: TRBJ1-2; CDR3nt: TGTGCCAGCAGAAACACGGGACGGGGCGATGGCTACACCTTC; CDR3aa: CASRNTGRGDGYTF
v_gene: TRBV3-1; abundance: many; d_gene: NA; j_gene: TRBJ2-3; CDR3nt: TGTGCCAGCAGCCTTCGACAGGGAGGGGGTACGCAGTATTTT; CDR3aa: CASSLRQGGGTQYF
v_gene: TRBV5-6; abundance: NA; d_gene: NA; j_gene: TRBJ2-1; CDR3nt: TGTGCCAGCAGCTTGTTCCGGATTAGCTCCTACAATGAGCAGTTCTTC; CDR3aa: CASSLFRISSYNEQFF
v_gene: TRBV6-1; abundance: NA; d_gene: NA; j_gene: TRBJ1-2; CDR3nt: TGTGCCAGCAGTGCCGGACTCTCGAACCTCTATGGCTACACCTTC; CDR3aa: CASSAGLSNLYGYTF
v_gene: TRBV29-1; abundance: many; d_gene: TRBD1; j_gene: TRBJ2-3; CDR3nt: TGCAGCGTCTCCGGGACAGGGGGCGGAGATACGCAGTATTTT; CDR3aa: CSVSGTGGGDTQYF
v_gene: TRBV6-5; abundance: NA; d_gene: NA; j_gene: TRBJ1-1; CDR3nt: TGTGCCAGCAGTTCCGCCATCCTCTGGGGTGAAGCTTTCTTT; CDR3aa: CASSSAILWGEAFF
v_gene: TRBV7-2; abundance: few; d_gene: NA; j_gene: TRBJ1-2; CDR3nt: TGTGCCAGCAGCCCACATACGACCGGGACCCTAATTAACTATGGCTACACCTTC; CDR3aa: CASSPHTTGTLINYGYTF
v_gene: TRBV6-2/TRBV6-3; abundance: NA; d_gene: NA; j_gene: TRBJ2-3; CDR3nt: TGTGCCAGCACCAGACCCCCCGGGCTGGAGCAGTATTTT; CDR3aa: CASTRPPGLEQYF
v_gene: TRBV7-2; abundance: few; d_gene: NA; j_gene: TRBJ1-1; CDR3nt: TGTGCCAGCAGCTTAGCCCGTTCAGTGAACACTGAAGCTTTCTTT; CDR3aa: CASSLARSVNTEAFF
v_gene: TRBV29-1; abundance: many; d_gene: TRBD1; j_gene: TRBJ2-7; CDR3nt: TGCAGCGGTCAACGTGGGGACAGCGAGCAGTACTTC; CDR3aa: CSGQRGDSEQYF
v_gene: TRBV6-5; abundance: NA; d_gene: TRBD1; j_gene: TRBJ2-4; CDR3nt: TGTGCCAGCGCACGAGACAGGGCGGCCAAAAACATTCAGTACTTC; CDR3aa: CASARDRAAKNIQYF
v_gene: TRBV7-6; abundance: NA; d_gene: NA; j_gene: TRBJ2-7; CDR3nt: TGTGCCAGCAGCTTAGATCCGGGGTGGAATTACGAGCAGTACTTC; CDR3aa: CASSLDPGWNYEQYF
v_gene: TRBV9; abundance: few; d_gene: NA; j_gene: TRBJ2-1; CDR3nt: TGTGCCAGCAGCGTAGATGTGACCGCTGCCTACAATGAGCAGTTCTTC; CDR3aa: CASSVDVTAAYNEQFF
v_gene: TRBV4-3; abundance: few; d_gene: NA; j_gene: TRBJ1-2; CDR3nt: TGCGCCAGCAGCCAAGATCTAAGGAGGGAGGGGATGAGGGGACTTGGCTACACCTTC; CDR3aa: CASSQDLRREGMRGLGYTF
v_gene: TRBV7-9; abundance: NA; d_gene: NA; j_gene: TRBJ1-3; CDR3nt: TGTGCCAGCAGCTTAAGGGGGACAAGCGGAAACACCATATATTTT; CDR3aa: CASSLRGTSGNTIYF
v_gene: TRBV4-3; abundance: many; d_gene: NA; j_gene: TRBJ2-4; CDR3nt: TGCGCCAGCAGCCAAGATGACCTAGCCAAAAACATTCAGTACTTC; CDR3aa: CASSQDDLAKNIQYF
v_gene: TRBV3-1; abundance: NA; d_gene: TRBD2; j_gene: TRBJ2-7; CDR3nt: TGTGCCAGCTCAAACGGGGGGGACCTATCCTACGAGCAGTACTTC; CDR3aa: CASSNGGDLSYEQYF
v_gene: TRBV11-2; abundance: few; d_gene: TRBD1; j_gene: TRBJ1-2; CDR3nt: TGTGCCAGCAGCTCGACAGGGGCCACGGACTATGGCTACACCTTC; CDR3aa: CASSSTGATDYGYTF
v_gene: TRBV11-2; abundance: NA; d_gene: TRBD1; j_gene: TRBJ2-1; CDR3nt: TGTGCCAGTAGCGTACTGGGACAGACGTACGAGCAGTTCTTC; CDR3aa: CASSVLGQTYEQFF
v_gene: TRBV29-1; abundance: many; d_gene: NA; j_gene: TRBJ2-5; CDR3nt: TGCAGCGTTGATGTCCACCAAGAGACCCAGTACTTC; CDR3aa: CSVDVHQETQYF
v_gene: TRBV18; abundance: NA; d_gene: NA; j_gene: TRBJ2-3; CDR3nt: TGTGCCAGCTCACCACTCTCGGGGGGCATAAAGGGCACAGATACGCAGTATTTT; CDR3aa: CASSPLSGGIKGTDTQYF
v_gene: TRBV21-1; abundance: few; d_gene: NA; j_gene: TRBJ2-1; CDR3nt: TGTGCCAGCAGCAAAGAGGCAACTAGCGGGAGGAACAATGAGCAGTTCTTC; CDR3aa: CASSKEATSGRNNEQFF
v_gene: TRBV20-1; abundance: NA; d_gene: TRBD2; j_gene: TRBJ2-7; CDR3nt: TGCAGTGCTGTCCGAAGCGGGAGAGTTGATGAGCAGTACTTC; CDR3aa: CSAVRSGRVDEQYF
v_gene: TRBV29-1; abundance: NA; d_gene: TRBD1; j_gene: TRBJ2-5; CDR3nt: TGCAGCGGACGACAGGGAGAGACCCAGTACTTC; CDR3aa: CSGRQGETQYF
v_gene: TRBV29-1; abundance: many; d_gene: TRBD1; j_gene: TRBJ2-7; CDR3nt: TGCAGCGTTGGAACAGGGGTCCCTCCCTACGAGCAGTACTTC; CDR3aa: CSVGTGVPPYEQYF
v_gene: TRBV12-5; abundance: few; d_gene: TRBD1; j_gene: TRBJ2-2; CDR3nt: TGTGCTAGTGCTCCTGGCCCAGGGACAGGGGAAAACACCGGGGAGCTGTTTTTT; CDR3aa: CASAPGPGTGENTGELFF
v_gene: TRBV20-1; abundance: few; d_gene: TRBD1; j_gene: TRBJ1-5; CDR3nt: TGCAGTGCCACAGGGGGCCATCATAGCAATCAGCCCCAGCATTTT; CDR3aa: CSATGGHHSNQPQHF
v_gene: TRBV27; abundance: NA; d_gene: NA; j_gene: TRBJ2-1; CDR3nt: TGTGCCAGCAGTCTTACCCGTCCATATGAGCAGTTCTTC; CDR3aa: CASSLTRPYEQFF
v_gene: TRBV6-5; abundance: few; d_gene: TRBD1; j_gene: TRBJ2-3; CDR3nt: TGTGCCAGCAGTTACGCCACGGGACAGGGGACAGATACGCAGTATTTT; CDR3aa: CASSYATGQGTDTQYF
v_gene: TRBV7-2; abundance: many; d_gene: TRBD2; j_gene: TRBJ2-1; CDR3nt: TGTGCCAGCAGCCAAGACGTGAGCGGGGGGGCTTTTGAGCAGTTCTTC; CDR3aa: CASSQDVSGGAFEQFF
v_gene: TRBV4-2; abundance: few; d_gene: NA; j_gene: TRBJ1-2; CDR3nt: TGTGCCAGCAGCCAAGCTTCGAATCCTAGGGACGGCAGCTATGGCTACACCTTC; CDR3aa: CASSQASNPRDGSYGYTF
v_gene: TRBV20-1; abundance: many; d_gene: NA; j_gene: TRBJ2-7; CDR3nt: TGCAGTGCTAGGGCCCACTCCTACGAGCAGTACTTC; CDR3aa: CSARAHSYEQYF
v_gene: TRBV16; abundance: few; d_gene: NA; j_gene: TRBJ1-5; CDR3nt: TGTGCCAGCAGCCAATCCGGGGGCAATCAGCCCCAGCATTTT; CDR3aa: CASSQSGGNQPQHF
v_gene: TRBV12-3/TRBV12-4; abundance: few; d_gene: NA; j_gene: TRBJ2-1; CDR3nt: TGTGCCAGCAGACCTAGCGGAGGGGGGACCTACAATGAGCAGTTCTTC; CDR3aa: CASRPSGGGTYNEQFF
v_gene: TRBV29-1; abundance: NA; d_gene: NA; j_gene: TRBJ1-2; CDR3nt: TGCAGCGTTGAGGTTGCAGGGAACAACATGGGCTACACCTTC; CDR3aa: CSVEVAGNNMGYTF
v_gene: TRBV7-2; abundance: NA; d_gene: NA; j_gene: TRBJ2-7; CDR3nt: TGTGCCAGCAGCTTAGACAGCAGGGGCCCCTACGAGCAGTACTTC; CDR3aa: CASSLDSRGPYEQYF
v_gene: TRBV7-2; abundance: NA; d_gene: NA; j_gene: TRBJ1-1; CDR3nt: TGTGCCAGCAGCTTAACCTCGGAGAACACTGAAGCTTTCTTT; CDR3aa: CASSLTSENTEAFF
v_gene: TRBV27; abundance: NA; d_gene: NA; j_gene: TRBJ1-2; CDR3nt: TGTGCCAGCACCCAAAACCCCTCGGCCTTGGGGGACTATGGCTACACCTTC; CDR3aa: CASTQNPSALGDYGYTF
v_gene: TRBV4-1; abundance: NA; d_gene: NA; j_gene: TRBJ2-3; CDR3nt: TGCGCCAGCAGTCCGGGCCGTTGGACAGATACGCAGTATTTT; CDR3aa: CASSPGRWTDTQYF
v_gene: TRBV6-2/TRBV6-3; abundance: NA; d_gene: NA; j_gene: TRBJ2-7; CDR3nt: TGTGCCAGCAACCCTGGGACGGAGAACGAGCAGTACTTC; CDR3aa: CASNPGTENEQYF
v_gene: TRBV6-2/TRBV6-3; abundance: NA; d_gene: TRBD1; j_gene: TRBJ1-1; CDR3nt: TGTGCCAGCAGTTACGGGACAGGGCGGCCCCCGCGGGCTTTCTTT; CDR3aa: CASSYGTGRPPRAFF
v_gene: TRBV11-2; abundance: NA; d_gene: NA; j_gene: TRBJ2-3; CDR3nt: TGTGCCAGCAGCGTAATCGTCTCTGGAGATACGCGGTATTTT; CDR3aa: CASSVIVSGDTRYF
v_gene: TRBV18; abundance: NA; d_gene: NA; j_gene: TRBJ2-5; CDR3nt: TGTGCCAGCTCACCACAGACAGGTTTCGGAAATGAGCAGTACTTC; CDR3aa: CASSPQTGFGNEQYF
v_gene: TRBV5-1; abundance: NA; d_gene: TRBD2; j_gene: TRBJ2-7; CDR3nt: TGCGCCAGCAGCACTGGGACTAGCGGGGGCCCCTCCTACAATGAGCAGTACTTC; CDR3aa: CASSTGTSGGPSYNEQYF